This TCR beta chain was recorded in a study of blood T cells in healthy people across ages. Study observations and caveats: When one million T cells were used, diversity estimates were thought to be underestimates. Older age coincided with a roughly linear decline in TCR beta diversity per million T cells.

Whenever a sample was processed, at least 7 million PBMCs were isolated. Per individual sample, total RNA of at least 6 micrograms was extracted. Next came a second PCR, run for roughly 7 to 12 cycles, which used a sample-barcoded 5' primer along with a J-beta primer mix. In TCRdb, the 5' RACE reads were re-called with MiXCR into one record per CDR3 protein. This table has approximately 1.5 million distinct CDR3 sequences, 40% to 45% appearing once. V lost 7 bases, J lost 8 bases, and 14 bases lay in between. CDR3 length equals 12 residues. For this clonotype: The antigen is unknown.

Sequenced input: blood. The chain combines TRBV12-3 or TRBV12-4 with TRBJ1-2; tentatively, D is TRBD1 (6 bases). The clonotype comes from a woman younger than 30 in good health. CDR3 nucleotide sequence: TGTGCCAGCAATGAGGGGGAGTTCGGCTACACCTTC. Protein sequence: CASNEGEFGYTF.